This is a list of T cell receptor beta chains from one sample in a study of technical replicates of blood from a handful of donors. Only in-frame clones appear in the TCRdb table, and some are missing; sequencing was by immunoSEQ multiplex PCR. The table has 53,000 or so clones, around 93% seen once. Sequencing was carried out using PBMCs. These receptors all come from a human donor in good health. Some clones in this sample may be carry-over from other donors' samples. Both conserved end residues are part of each CDR3. The order of the fields is CDR3 DNA, CDR3 protein, D gene, J gene, clone size, V gene. A D gene is named only where the DNA matches it firmly. Where a row states a size, it is once, few, many or the class of an expanded clone; other rows omit it.

TGCAGCGTTGAATTTCCCCTCGGGAGGCCCGATACGCAGTATTTT | CSVEFPLGRPDTQYF | TRBD2 | TRBJ2-3 | . | TRBV29-1
TGTGCCAGCAGTGATCCTAGTGCTAGGAAACTGTTTTTT | CASSDPSARKLFF | . | TRBJ1-4 | . | TRBV2
TGTGCCAGCTCACAGGGGTTAGACACTGAAGCTTTCTTT | CASSQGLDTEAFF | . | TRBJ1-1 | . | TRBV18
TGCGCCAGCAGCTTGGGACAGGGGATTAATTCACCCCTCCACTTT | CASSLGQGINSPLHF | TRBD1 | TRBJ1-6 | . | TRBV5-1
TGTGCCAGCAGCCAAGGGACAGGATCAGGGCTTTATGGCTACACCTTC | CASSQGTGSGLYGYTF | . | TRBJ1-2 | few | TRBV21-1
TGTGCCAGCAGCTTGTACAGCCAAGAGACCCAGTACTTC | CASSLYSQETQYF | . | TRBJ2-5 | . | TRBV7-2
TGTGCCAGTAGCAAGGGAGACCGAGATCTCCCTGAAGCTTTCTTT | CASSKGDRDLPEAFF | . | TRBJ1-1 | . | TRBV19
TGTGCCAGCAGCCCGGGAGAGGGACGGGAGACCCAGTACTTC | CASSPGEGRETQYF | . | TRBJ2-5 | . | TRBV7-7
TGCGCCAGCAGCCAATTAAAGGGGGATACGCAGTATTTT | CASSQLKGDTQYF | . | TRBJ2-3 | . | TRBV4-1
TGTGCCAGCACCCTTTATGAGTTTGCAAACATTCAGTACTTC | CASTLYEFANIQYF | . | TRBJ2-4 | . | TRBV5-6
TGCGCCAGCAGCCAAGATTACACAGATACGCAGTATTTT | CASSQDYTDTQYF | . | TRBJ2-3 | . | TRBV4-3
TGCGCCAGCAGCTTGGCCGGGGGGGGCACTGAAGCTTTCTTT | CASSLAGGGTEAFF | . | TRBJ1-1 | . | TRBV5-1
TGTGCCAGCCGAACTAGCGGGAGAGGGAACACCGGGGAGCTGTTTTTT | CASRTSGRGNTGELFF | TRBD2 | TRBJ2-2 | . | TRBV19
TGTGCCAGCAGCTTAAGTACAGGCGGGGGGACTTCCTACGAGCAGTACTTC | CASSLSTGGGTSYEQYF | TRBD2 | TRBJ2-7 | . | TRBV7-6
TGTGCCAGCACTGCGGGGGGCTTCCCTACAGATACGCAGTATTTT | CASTAGGFPTDTQYF | TRBD2 | TRBJ2-3 | . | TRBV9
TGTGCCAGCAGCCCCAGTCGCCAGGGGACTGAAGCTTTCTTT | CASSPSRQGTEAFF | . | TRBJ1-1 | once | TRBV5-4
TGCGCCAGCAGCCAGGGCTTACAGGACAACTATGGCTACACCTTC | CASSQGLQDNYGYTF | . | TRBJ1-2 | . | TRBV4-1
TGTGCCAGCAGTAGAATGACAGGGGACCAAGAGACCCAGTACTTC | CASSRMTGDQETQYF | TRBD1 | TRBJ2-5 | few | TRBV6-1
TGTGCCAGCAGTGTACACAGGCAGAACACTGAAGCTTTCTTT | CASSVHRQNTEAFF | . | TRBJ1-1 | . | TRBV27
TGTGCCAGCAGCTTGAGAGGTCTCCATGTGGAGACCCAGTACTTC | CASSLRGLHVETQYF | . | TRBJ2-5 | . | TRBV5-6
TGTGCCAGCAGCGTAGGTTCTCGAGCGAGGGACACCGGGGAGCTGTTTTTT | CASSVGSRARDTGELFF | . | TRBJ2-2 | . | TRBV9
TGTGCCAGCAGCGTTGGGACAGGGACCGGGGAGCTGTTTTTT | CASSVGTGTGELFF | TRBD1 | TRBJ2-2 | . | TRBV9
TGTGCCAGCAGCTTAATTGCAGGGACTGAAGCTTTCTTT | CASSLIAGTEAFF | . | TRBJ1-1 | . | TRBV5-8
TGTGCCAGCAGCCCCAGGTGGTCCAGAAGGGAGACCCAGTACTTC | CASSPRWSRRETQYF | . | TRBJ2-5 | . | TRBV5-6
TGTGCCAGCAGCCGGGATATGGTTTCACCCCTCCACTTT | CASSRDMVSPLHF | . | TRBJ1-6 | . | TRBV7-2
TGTGCCAGCAGCTTGGGGACCGTTTTGGCGGAGGGAAGGTTCAATGAGCAGTTCTTC | CASSLGTVLAEGRFNEQFF | . | TRBJ2-1 | . | TRBV5-6
TGTGCCAGCAGCTTAGTCCCGCTAAATTCACCCCTCCACTTT | CASSLVPLNSPLHF | . | TRBJ1-6 | . | TRBV7-8
TGCGCCAGCAGCCAAGATCAACAGCCCTACAATGAGCAGTTCTTC | CASSQDQQPYNEQFF | . | TRBJ2-1 | . | TRBV4-3
TGTGCCAGCAGTGAATTTGGCGGAGCACAAGAGACCCAGTACTTC | CASSEFGGAQETQYF | . | TRBJ2-5 | . | TRBV2
TGTGCCAGCAGGCGCCAGGGGGCTGGGCCCCAGCATTTT | CASRRQGAGPQHF | TRBD1 | TRBJ1-5 | . | TRBV2
TGTGCCAGCAGCCCCGGGGGGCTCAACAATGAGCAGTTCTTC | CASSPGGLNNEQFF | . | TRBJ2-1 | . | TRBV11-3
TGTGCCACCAGCAGAGATACCATAGAGTCCTTGGTCGGGACCCAGTACTTC | CATSRDTIESLVGTQYF | . | TRBJ2-5 | . | TRBV15
TGCAGCGTTGAATTCGCCGAAGGGGAATACGAGCAGTACTTC | CSVEFAEGEYEQYF | . | TRBJ2-7 | . | TRBV29-1
TGCGCCAGCAGCATTTCTACCGGGACAGCACAATCACCCCTCCACTTT | CASSISTGTAQSPLHF | TRBD1 | TRBJ1-6 | . | TRBV5-1
TGTGCCAGCAGCTTAGCGGGAGCGGGAGATACGCAGTATTTT | CASSLAGAGDTQYF | . | TRBJ2-3 | . | TRBV7-2
TGTGCCAGCAGCTTAGGGGGGCAGGGCGAGCAGTACTTC | CASSLGGQGEQYF | . | TRBJ2-7 | . | TRBV7-8
TGTGCCAGCCACACACCATCCGGGGGAGTGTACGAGCAGTACTTC | CASHTPSGGVYEQYF | . | TRBJ2-7 | . | TRBV6-5
TGTGCCAGCAGCCCGGGGGGCAGGGGGCTCGCTGGAAACACCATATATTTT | CASSPGGRGLAGNTIYF | TRBD1 | TRBJ1-3 | once | TRBV4-2
TGTGCCTGGATTCGCAGGGACAGGGCTAGAGGCTACACCTTC | CAWIRRDRARGYTF | TRBD1 | TRBJ1-2 | . | TRBV30
TGTGCCAGCAGCTTAATGGGGGCAGGGCTAATGATGAACGATGGCTACACCTTC | CASSLMGAGLMMNDGYTF | . | TRBJ1-2 | once | TRBV11-1
TGTGCCAGCAGCCAAGATCCCGGGAACACTGAAGCTTTCTTT | CASSQDPGNTEAFF | . | TRBJ1-1 | once | TRBV14
TGTGCCAGCAGCCCCAGTCTTCCCCCTGGCGAGACCCAGTACTTC | CASSPSLPPGETQYF | . | TRBJ2-5 | . | TRBV7-3
TGTGCTACCAGGGGTCTGTACAACCAAGAGACCCAGTACTTC | CATRGLYNQETQYF | . | TRBJ2-5 | . | TRBV6-6
TGTGCCAGCAGCAAAACGAGACAGGGGGCGGTGTGCGATACGCAGTATTTT | CASSKTRQGAVCDTQYF | . | TRBJ2-3 | once | TRBV21-1
TGTGCCAGCACCCCCATCCTTGGTAGCGGGAATGAGCAGTTCTTC | CASTPILGSGNEQFF | TRBD2 | TRBJ2-1 | . | TRBV6-1